A single sample gave rise to the 3 T cell receptor beta chains below, sequenced in a study of blood T cell repertoires in COVID-19. Measured with immunoSEQ multiplex PCR; TCRdb has only the in-frame clones, and not every one. This sample has 250,000 or so clones; over 80% occur once, and the top ten carry roughly 4.3%. The sample comprised PBMCs or T cells enriched from blood (not recorded which). These receptors were obtained from a woman under 40 with acute COVID-19.

The V and J genes are TRBV7-2 and TRBJ1-2, with D maybe TRBD1 (6 bases). Germline V gives CDR1 SGHTA, CDR2 FQGNSA. The ends were cut back, 5 bases at V and 8 bases at J, with 21 bases in the middle. CDR3 size: 15 residues. This chain's CDR3 is CASSPPGGRTKGYTF. As DNA, the CDR3 is TGTGCCAGCAGCCCGCCGGGGGGGCGCACGAAGGGCTACACCTTC.

J is TRBJ2-7 and V is TRBV9; TRBD1 matches at 7 bases. The CDR3 runs to 14 residues. V lost 4 bases and J lost 2; bases outside the gene matches: 6. Germline lookup yields CDR1 SGDLS and CDR2 YYNGEE. The CDR3 spells CASSLTGTTYEQYF. CDR3 coding DNA: TGTGCCAGCAGCCTGACAGGGACAACCTACGAGCAGTACTTC.

The rearrangement links TRBV5-1 to TRBJ1-1; D ambiguous. Germline V gene lookup returns CDR1 SGHRS and CDR2 YFSETQ. This CDR3 has 17 amino acids. Trimming took 0 bases from V and 1 from J, leaving 16 bases between them. DNA for the CDR3: TGCGCCAGCAGCTTGGCCCCGGGGTCAGGAGGGAACACTGAAGCTTTCTTT. It yields the protein CASSLAPGSGGNTEAFF.